This T cell receptor beta chain was profiled in a study of blood T cell repertoires in COVID-19. The CDR3 consists of 14 residues. Trimming pared 2 bases from V and 7 bases from J, leaving 14 bases between. Germline V gene sequence: CDR1 MNHEY, CDR2 SVGAGI. TCRdb's copy holds only in-frame clones and misses some; the assay was immunoSEQ multiplex PCR. The sample shows 72,000 or so clones, more than 80% of them seen only once. V and J are TRBV6-5 and TRBJ1-2, with D perhaps TRBD1 (6 bases). The TCR comes from a woman of 80 years or more with acute or convalescent COVID-19. Sample: peripheral blood. As DNA, the CDR3 is TGTGCCAGCAGTTACACCTCGGGGGGCCTTGGCTACACCTTC. Translation gives CASSYTSGGLGYTF.